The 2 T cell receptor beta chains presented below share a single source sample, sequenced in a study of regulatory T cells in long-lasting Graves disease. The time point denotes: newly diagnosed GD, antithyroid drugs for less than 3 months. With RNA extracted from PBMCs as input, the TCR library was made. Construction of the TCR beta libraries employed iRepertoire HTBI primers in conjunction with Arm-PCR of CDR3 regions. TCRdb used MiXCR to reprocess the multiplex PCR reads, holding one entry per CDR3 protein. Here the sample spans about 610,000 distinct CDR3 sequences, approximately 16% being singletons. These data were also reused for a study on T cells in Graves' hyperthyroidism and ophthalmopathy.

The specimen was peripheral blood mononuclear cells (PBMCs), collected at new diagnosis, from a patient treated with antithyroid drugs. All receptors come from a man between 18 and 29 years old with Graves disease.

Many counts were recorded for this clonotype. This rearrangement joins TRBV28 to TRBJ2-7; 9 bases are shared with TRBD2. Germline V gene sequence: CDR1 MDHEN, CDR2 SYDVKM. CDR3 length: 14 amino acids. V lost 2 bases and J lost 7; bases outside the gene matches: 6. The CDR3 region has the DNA TGTGCCAGCAGTTTAATCTCGCGGGAGGGGGAGCAGTACTTC. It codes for CASSLISREGEQYF. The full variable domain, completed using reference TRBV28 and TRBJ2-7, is DVKVTQSSRYLVKRTGEKVFLECVQDMDHENMFWYRQDPGLGLRLIYFSYDVKMKEKGDIPEGYSVSREKKERFSLILESASTNQTSMYLCASSLISREGEQYFGPGTRLTVT.

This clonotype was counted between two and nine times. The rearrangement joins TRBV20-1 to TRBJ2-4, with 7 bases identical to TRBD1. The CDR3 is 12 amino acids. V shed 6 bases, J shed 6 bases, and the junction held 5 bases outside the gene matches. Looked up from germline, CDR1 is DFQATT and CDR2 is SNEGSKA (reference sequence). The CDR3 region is CSALTGTNIQYF. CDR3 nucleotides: TGCAGTGCACTGACAGGGACAAACATTCAGTACTTC.